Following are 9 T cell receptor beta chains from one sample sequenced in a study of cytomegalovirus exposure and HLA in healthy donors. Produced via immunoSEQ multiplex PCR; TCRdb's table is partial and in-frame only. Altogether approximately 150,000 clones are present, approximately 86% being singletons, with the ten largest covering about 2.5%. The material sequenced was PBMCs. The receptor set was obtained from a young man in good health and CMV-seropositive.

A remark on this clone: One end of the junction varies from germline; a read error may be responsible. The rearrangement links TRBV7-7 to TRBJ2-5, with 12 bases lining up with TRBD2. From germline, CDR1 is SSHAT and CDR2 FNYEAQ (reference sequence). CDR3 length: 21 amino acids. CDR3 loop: CASSLAPRLAGVGRGPETQYF. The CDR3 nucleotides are TGTGCTAGCAGCTTAGCTCCGAGACTAGCGGGAGTTGGACGGGGTCCAGAGACCCAGTACTTC.

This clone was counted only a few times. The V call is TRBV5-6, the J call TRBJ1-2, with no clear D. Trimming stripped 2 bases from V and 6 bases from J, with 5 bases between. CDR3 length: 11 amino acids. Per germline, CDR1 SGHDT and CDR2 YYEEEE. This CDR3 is CASSFQDGYTF. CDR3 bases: TGTGCCAGCAGCTTCCAGGATGGCTACACCTTC.

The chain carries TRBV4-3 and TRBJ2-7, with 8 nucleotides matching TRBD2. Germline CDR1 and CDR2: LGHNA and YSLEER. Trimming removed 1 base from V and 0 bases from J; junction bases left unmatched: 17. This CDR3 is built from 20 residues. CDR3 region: CASSQVPAGGRGSGSYEQYF. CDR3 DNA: TGCGCCAGCAGCCAAGTTCCGGCGGGAGGAAGAGGAAGTGGCTCCTACGAGCAGTACTTC.

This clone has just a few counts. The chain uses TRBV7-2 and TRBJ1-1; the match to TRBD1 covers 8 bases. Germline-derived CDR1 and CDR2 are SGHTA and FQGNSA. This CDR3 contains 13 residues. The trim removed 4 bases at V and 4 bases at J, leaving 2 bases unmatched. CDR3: CASSYRGATEAFF. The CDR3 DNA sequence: TGTGCCAGCAGCTACAGGGGGGCCACTGAAGCTTTCTTT.

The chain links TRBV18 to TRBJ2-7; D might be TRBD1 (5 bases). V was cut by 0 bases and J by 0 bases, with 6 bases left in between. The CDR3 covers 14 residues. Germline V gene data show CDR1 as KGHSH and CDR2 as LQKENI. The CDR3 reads CASSPPGDSYEQYF. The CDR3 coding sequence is TGTGCCAGCTCACCACCAGGGGACTCCTACGAGCAGTACTTC. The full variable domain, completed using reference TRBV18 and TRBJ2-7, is NAGVMQNPRHLVRRRGQEARLRCSPMKGHSHVYWYRQLPEEGLKFMVYLQKENIIDESGMPKERFSAEFPKEGPSILRIQQVVRGDSAAYFCASSPPGDSYEQYFGPGTRLTVT.

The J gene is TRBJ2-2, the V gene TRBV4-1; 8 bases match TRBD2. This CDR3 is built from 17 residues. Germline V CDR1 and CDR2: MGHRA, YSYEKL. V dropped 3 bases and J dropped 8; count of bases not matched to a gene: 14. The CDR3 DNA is TGCGCCAGCAGCCAGGAAGGACTAGCCGAGACTTTGGGGGAGCTGTTTTTT. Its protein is CASSQEGLAETLGELFF.

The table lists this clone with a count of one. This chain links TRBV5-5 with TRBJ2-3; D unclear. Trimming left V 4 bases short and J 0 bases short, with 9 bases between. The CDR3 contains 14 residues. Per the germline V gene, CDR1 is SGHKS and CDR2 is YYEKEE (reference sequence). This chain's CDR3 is CASSPSPSTDTQYF. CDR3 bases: TGTGCCAGCAGCCCGAGTCCTAGCACAGATACGCAGTATTTT. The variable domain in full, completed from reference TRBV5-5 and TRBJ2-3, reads DAGVTQSPTHLIKTRGQQVTLRCSPISGHKSVSWYQQVLGQGPQFIFQYYEKEERGRGNFPDRFSARQFPNYSSELNVNALLLGDSALYLCASSPSPSTDTQYFGPGTRLTVL.

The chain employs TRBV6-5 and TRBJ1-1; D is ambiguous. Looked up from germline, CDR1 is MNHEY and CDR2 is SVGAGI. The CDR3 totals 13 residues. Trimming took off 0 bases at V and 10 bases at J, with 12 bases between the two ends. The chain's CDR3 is CASSYSGGGAAFF. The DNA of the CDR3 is TGTGCCAGCAGTTACTCCGGTGGCGGAGCAGCTTTCTTT.

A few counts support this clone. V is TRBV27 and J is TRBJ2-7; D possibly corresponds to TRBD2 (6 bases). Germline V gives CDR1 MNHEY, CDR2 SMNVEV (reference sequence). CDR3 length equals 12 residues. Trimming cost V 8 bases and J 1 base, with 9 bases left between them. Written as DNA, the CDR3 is TGTGCCAGCGCGGAGGGTTCCTACGAGCAGTACTTC. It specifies CASAEGSYEQYF.